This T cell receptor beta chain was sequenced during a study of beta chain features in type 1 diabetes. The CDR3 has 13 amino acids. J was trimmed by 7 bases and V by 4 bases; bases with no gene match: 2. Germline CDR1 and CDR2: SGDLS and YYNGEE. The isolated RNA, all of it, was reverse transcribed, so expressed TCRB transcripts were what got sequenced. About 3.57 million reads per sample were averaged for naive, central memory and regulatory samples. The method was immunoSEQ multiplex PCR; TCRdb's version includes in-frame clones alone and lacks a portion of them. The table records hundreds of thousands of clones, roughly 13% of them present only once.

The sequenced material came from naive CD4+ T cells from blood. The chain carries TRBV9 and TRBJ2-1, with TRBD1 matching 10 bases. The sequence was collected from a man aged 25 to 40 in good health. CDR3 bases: TGTGCCAGCAGCCGGGACAGGGGTAATGAGCAGTTCTTC. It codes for CASSRDRGNEQFF.